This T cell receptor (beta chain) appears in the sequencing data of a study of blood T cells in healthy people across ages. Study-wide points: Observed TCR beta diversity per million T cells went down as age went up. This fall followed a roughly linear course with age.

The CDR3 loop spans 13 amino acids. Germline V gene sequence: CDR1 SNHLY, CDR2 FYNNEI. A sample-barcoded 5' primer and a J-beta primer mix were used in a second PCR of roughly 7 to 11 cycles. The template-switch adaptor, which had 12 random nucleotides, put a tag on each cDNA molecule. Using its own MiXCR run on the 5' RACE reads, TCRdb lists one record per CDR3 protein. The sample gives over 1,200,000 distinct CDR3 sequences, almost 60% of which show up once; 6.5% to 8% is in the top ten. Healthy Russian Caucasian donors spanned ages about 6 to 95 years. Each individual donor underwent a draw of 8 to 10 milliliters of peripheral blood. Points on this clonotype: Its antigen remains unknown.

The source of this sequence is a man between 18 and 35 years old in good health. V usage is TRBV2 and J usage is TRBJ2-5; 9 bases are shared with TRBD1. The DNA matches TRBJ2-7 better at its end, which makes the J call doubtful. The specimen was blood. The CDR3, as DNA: TGTGCCAGCATTGAGTGGACAGGGGACGAGCAGTACTTC. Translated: CASIEWTGDEQYF.